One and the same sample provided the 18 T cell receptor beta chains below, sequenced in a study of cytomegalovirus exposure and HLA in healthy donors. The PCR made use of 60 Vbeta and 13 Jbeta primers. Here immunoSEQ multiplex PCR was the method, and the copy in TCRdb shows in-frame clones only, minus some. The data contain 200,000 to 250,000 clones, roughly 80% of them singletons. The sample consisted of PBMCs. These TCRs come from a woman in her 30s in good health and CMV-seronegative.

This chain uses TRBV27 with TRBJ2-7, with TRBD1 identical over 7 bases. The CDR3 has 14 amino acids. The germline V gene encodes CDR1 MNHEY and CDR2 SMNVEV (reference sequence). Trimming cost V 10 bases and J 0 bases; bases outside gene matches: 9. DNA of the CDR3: TGTGCCACCCGCCGACAGGGATTCTCCTACGAGCAGTACTTC. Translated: CATRRQGFSYEQYF.

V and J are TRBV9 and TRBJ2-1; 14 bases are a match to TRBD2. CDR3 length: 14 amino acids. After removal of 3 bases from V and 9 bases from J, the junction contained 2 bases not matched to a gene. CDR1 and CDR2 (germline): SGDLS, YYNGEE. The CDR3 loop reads CASSAGLAGGEQFF. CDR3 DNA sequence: TGTGCCAGCAGCGCCGGACTAGCGGGGGGTGAGCAGTTCTTC.

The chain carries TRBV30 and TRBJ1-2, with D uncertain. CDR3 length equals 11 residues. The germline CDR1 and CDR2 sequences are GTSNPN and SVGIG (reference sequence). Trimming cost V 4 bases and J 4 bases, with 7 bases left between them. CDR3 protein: CAWKTGYGYTF. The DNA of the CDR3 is TGTGCCTGGAAGACGGGCTATGGCTACACCTTC.

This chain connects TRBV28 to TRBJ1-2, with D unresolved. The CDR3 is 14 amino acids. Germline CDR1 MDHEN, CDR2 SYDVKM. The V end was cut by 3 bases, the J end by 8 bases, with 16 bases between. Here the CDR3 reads CASSFHGEREGYTF. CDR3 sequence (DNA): TGTGCCAGCAGTTTCCACGGGGAGCGAGAGGGCTACACCTTC.

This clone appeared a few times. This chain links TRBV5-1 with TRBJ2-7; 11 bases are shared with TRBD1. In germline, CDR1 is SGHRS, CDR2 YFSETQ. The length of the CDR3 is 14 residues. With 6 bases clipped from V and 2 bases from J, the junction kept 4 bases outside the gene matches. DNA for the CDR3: TGCGCCAGCACCCCGGGACAGGGGGCCTACGAGCAGTACTTC. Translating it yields CASTPGQGAYEQYF.

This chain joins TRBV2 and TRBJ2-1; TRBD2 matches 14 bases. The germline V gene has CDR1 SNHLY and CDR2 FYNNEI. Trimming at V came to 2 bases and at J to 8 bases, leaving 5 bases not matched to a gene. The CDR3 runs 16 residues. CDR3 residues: CASSEFRTSGRYEQFF. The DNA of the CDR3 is TGTGCCAGCAGTGAATTTAGGACTAGCGGGAGGTATGAGCAGTTCTTC.

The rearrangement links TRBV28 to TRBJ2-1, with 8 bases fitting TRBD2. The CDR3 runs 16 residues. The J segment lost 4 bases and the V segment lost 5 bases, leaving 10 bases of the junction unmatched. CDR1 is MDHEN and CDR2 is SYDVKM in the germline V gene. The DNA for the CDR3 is TGTGCCAGCAGTAAACCTGCGGGGGGAGCATACAATGAGCAGTTCTTC. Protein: CASSKPAGGAYNEQFF.

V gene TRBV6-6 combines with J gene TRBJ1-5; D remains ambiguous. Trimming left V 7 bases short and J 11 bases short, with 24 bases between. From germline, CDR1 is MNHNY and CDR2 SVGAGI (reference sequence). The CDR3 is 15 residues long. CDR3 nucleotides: TGTGCCAGCACCCAAGGACTCTTCGGGCAATCAGCCCAGCATTTT. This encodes CASTQGLFGQSAQHF.

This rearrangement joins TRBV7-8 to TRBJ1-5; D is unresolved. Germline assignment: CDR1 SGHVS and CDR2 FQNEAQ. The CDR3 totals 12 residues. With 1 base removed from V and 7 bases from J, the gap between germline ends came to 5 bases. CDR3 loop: CASSLERQPQHF. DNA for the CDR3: TGTGCCAGCAGCTTAGAACGGCAGCCCCAGCATTTT. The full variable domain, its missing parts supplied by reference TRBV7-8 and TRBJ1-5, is GAGVSQSPRYKVAKRGQDVALRCDPISGHVSLFWYQQALGQGPEFLTYFQNEAQLDKSGLPSDRFFAERPEGSVSTLKIQRTQQEDSAVYLCASSLERQPQHFGDGTRLSIL.

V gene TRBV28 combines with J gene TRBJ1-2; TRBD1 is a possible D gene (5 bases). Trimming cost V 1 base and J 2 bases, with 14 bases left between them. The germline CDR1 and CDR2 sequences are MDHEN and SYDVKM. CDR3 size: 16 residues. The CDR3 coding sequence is TGTGCCAGCAGTTTATTCTACGTACAGGCGAACTATGGCTACACCTTC. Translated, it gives CASSLFYVQANYGYTF.

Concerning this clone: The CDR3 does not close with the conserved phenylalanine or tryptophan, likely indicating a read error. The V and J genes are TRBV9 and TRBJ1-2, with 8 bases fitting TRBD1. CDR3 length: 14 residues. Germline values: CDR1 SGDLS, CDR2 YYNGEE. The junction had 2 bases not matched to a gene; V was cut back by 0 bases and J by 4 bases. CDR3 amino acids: CASSVGGQVYGYTL. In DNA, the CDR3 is TGTGCCAGCAGCGTAGGGGGACAGGTCTATGGCTACACCCTC.

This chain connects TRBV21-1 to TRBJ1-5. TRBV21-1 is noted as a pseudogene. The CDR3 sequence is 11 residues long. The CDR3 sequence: CASSLNQPQHF. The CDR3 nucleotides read TGTGCCAGCAGCCTAAATCAGCCCCAGCATTTT.

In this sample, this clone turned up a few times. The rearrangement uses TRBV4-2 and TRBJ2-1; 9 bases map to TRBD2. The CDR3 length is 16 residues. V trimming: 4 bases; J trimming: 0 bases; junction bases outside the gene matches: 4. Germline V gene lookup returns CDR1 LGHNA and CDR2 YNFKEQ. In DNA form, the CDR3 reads TGTGCCAGCAGCCTTAGCGGGAGTCCCTCCTACAATGAGCAGTTCTTC. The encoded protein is CASSLSGSPSYNEQFF.

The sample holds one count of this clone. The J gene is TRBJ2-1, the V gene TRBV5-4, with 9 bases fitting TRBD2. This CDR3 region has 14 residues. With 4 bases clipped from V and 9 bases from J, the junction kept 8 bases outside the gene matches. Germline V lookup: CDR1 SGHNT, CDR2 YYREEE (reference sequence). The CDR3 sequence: CASSPREGHGEQFF. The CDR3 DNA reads TGTGCCAGCAGCCCGCGGGAGGGCCACGGTGAGCAGTTCTTC.

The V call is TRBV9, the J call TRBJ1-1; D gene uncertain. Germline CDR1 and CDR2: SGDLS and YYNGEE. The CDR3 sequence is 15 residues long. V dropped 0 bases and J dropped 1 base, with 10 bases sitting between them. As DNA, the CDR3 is TGTGCCAGCAGCGTAGGACGGACTTCGAACACTGAAGCTTTCTTT. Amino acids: CASSVGRTSNTEAFF.

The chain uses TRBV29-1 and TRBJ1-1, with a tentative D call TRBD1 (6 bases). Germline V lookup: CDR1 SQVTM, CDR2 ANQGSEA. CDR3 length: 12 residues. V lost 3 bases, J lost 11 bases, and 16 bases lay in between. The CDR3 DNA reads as TGCAGCGTTGAGCCACAGGGAGCAGGGGCTTTCTTT. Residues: CSVEPQGAGAFF. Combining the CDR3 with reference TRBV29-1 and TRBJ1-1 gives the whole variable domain SAVISQKPSRDICQRGTSLTIQCQVDSQVTMMFWYRQQPGQSLTLIATANQGSEATYESGFVIDKFPISRPNLTFSTLTVSNMSPEDSSIYLCSVEPQGAGAFFGQGTRLTVV.

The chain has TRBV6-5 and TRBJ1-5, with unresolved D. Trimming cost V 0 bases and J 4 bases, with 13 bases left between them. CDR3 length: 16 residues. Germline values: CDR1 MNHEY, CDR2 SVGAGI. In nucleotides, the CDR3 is TGTGCCAGCAGTTACTCCCACACGGCAGGAAATCAGCCCCAGCATTTT. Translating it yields CASSYSHTAGNQPQHF.

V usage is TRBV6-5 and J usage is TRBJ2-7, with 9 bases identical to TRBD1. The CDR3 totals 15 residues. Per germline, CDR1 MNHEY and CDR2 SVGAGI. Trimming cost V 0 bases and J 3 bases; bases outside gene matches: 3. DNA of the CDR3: TGTGCCAGCAGTTACTCCCCGGGACAGGGCTACGAGCAGTACTTC. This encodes CASSYSPGQGYEQYF.